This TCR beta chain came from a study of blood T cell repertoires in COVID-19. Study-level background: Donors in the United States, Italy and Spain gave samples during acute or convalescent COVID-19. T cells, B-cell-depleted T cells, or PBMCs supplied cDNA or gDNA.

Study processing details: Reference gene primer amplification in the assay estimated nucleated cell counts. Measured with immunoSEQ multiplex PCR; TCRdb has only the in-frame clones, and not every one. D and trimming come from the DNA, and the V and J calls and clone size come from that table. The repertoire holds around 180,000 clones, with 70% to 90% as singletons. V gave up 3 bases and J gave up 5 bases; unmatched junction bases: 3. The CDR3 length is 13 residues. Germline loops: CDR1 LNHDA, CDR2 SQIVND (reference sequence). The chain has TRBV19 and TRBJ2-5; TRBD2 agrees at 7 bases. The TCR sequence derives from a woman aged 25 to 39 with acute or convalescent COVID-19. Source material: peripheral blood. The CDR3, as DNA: TGTGCCAGTAGTATTAGCGGGCGGGAGACCCAGTACTTC. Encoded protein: CASSISGRETQYF.